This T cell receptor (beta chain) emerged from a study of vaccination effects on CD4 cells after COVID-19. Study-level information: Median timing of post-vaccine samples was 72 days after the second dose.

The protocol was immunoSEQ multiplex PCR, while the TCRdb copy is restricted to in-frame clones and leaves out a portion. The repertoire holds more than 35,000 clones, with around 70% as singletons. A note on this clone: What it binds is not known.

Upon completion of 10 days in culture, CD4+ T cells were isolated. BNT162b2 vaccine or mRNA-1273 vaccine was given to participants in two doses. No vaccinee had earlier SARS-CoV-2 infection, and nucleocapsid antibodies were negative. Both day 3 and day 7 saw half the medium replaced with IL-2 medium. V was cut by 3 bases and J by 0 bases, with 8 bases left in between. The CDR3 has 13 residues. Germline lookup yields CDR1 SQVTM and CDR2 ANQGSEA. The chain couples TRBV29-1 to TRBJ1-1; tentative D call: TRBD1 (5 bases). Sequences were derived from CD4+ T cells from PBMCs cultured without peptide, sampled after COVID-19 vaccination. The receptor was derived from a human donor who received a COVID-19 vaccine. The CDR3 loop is CSVDDSMNTEAFF. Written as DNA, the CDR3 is TGCAGCGTTGATGACAGTATGAACACTGAAGCTTTCTTT.